These T cell receptor beta chains were read from a single sample in a study of post-analysis software for immune sequencing data. Via MiXCR, TCRdb re-called the PCR reads, giving one row per CDR3 protein. The data contain about 380,000 distinct CDR3 sequences, about a third of them seen just once; the ten biggest clones take up around 15%. Material: blood. The receptors were gathered from a girl aged 5 to 17 with multiple sclerosis. Each CDR3 is given with its conserved first and last residue. Each record gives: CDR3 protein, CDR3 DNA, clone size, J gene, D gene, V gene. D genes are given only for firm matches. Size values are once, few and many counts, or a class for expanded clones, and some rows have none.

CASSFNAREDEKLFF | TGTGCCAGCAGCTTCAATGCCCGGGAAGATGAAAAACTGTTTTTT | . | TRBJ1-4 | . | TRBV7-9
CASRGQAYEQYF | TGTGCCAGCCGGGGACAGGCCTACGAGCAGTACTTC | many | TRBJ2-7 | TRBD1 | TRBV6-1
CASSLGGAGGLTDTQYF | TGTGCCAGCAGCTTAGGAGGCGCGGGGGGCCTAACAGATACGCAGTATTTT | few | TRBJ2-3 | TRBD2 | TRBV7-2
CSARDPRGSTDTQYF | TGCAGTGCTAGAGATCCTCGGGGGAGCACAGATACGCAGTATTTT | few | TRBJ2-3 | . | TRBV20-1
CASSNTGTEQYF | TGTGCCAGCAGTAATACAGGGACCGAGCAGTACTTC | . | TRBJ2-7 | . | TRBV12-3/TRBV12-4
CASSTQNYGYTF | TGTGCCAGCAGTACACAAAACTATGGCTACACCTTC | . | TRBJ1-2 | . | TRBV6-1
CSVEGGGYTF | TGCAGCGTTGAAGGGGGGGGCTACACCTTC | . | TRBJ1-2 | . | TRBV29-1
CASSLTGVSSGANVLTF | TGTGCCAGCAGCTTAACAGGGGTGAGCTCCGGGGCCAACGTCCTGACTTTC | . | TRBJ2-6 | TRBD1 | TRBV7-2
CSARDTGSDGYTF | TGCAGTGCTAGAGATACAGGGTCGGATGGCTACACCTTC | few | TRBJ1-2 | . | TRBV20-1
CASSLKTGGNQPQHF | TGTGCCAGCAGCCTCAAGACAGGGGGCAATCAGCCCCAGCATTTT | few | TRBJ1-5 | TRBD1 | TRBV6-5
CASSLSVWSGASSYEQYF | TGTGCCAGCAGCTTGTCGGTCTGGTCGGGGGCCAGCTCCTACGAGCAGTACTTC | few | TRBJ2-7 | . | TRBV7-6